The next 30 T cell receptor beta chains were all read from a single sample in a study of T cells in Graves' hyperthyroidism and ophthalmopathy. The TCR beta CDR3 regions underwent amplification using RNA transcripts as the source. With the HTBI primer set, the TCR CDR3 went through a first round of RT-PCR. Using its own MiXCR run on the multiplex PCR reads, TCRdb lists one record per CDR3 protein. The sample records fewer than 900,000 distinct CDR3 sequences, around 20% being singletons. What was sequenced was blood. The receptor set was obtained from a woman aged 50 to 65 with Graves' hyperthyroidism that later progressed to Graves' ophthalmopathy.

V is TRBV6-2 or TRBV6-3 and J is TRBJ1-2, with 7 bases that match TRBD1. The CDR3 consists of 13 residues. Germline-derived CDR1 and CDR2 are MNHEY and SVGEGT. With V trimmed by 7 bases and J by 2 bases, 4 bases remained unmatched. CDR3 region: CASNTGQNYGYTF. Here the CDR3 DNA reads TGTGCCAGCAATACGGGACAGAACTATGGCTACACCTTC.

This clonotype showed up many times. CDR3 nucleotide sequence: TGTGCCAGCAGTACGATAGACAGGGAGAATGGCTACACCTTC. Its protein is CASSTIDRENGYTF. This rearrangement joins TRBV6-1 to TRBJ1-2, with 7 bases aligning to TRBD1. V dropped 5 bases and J dropped 6; count of bases not matched to a gene: 9. This CDR3 contains 14 residues. The germline V gene encodes CDR1 MNHNS and CDR2 SASEGT.

Concerning this clonotype itself: Relative to the germline gene, one junction end is altered; a read error may explain this. The chain combines TRBV6-1 with TRBJ2-7; unclear D gene. The CDR3 length is 15 residues. Looked up from germline, CDR1 is MNHNS and CDR2 is SASEGT. This chain's CDR3 is CASREGSRASYEQYF. The CDR3, as DNA: TGTGCCAGCAGGGAAGGGTCCCGCGCATCCTACGAGCAGTACTTC.

This clonotype was counted a few times. This rearrangement joins TRBV6-1 to TRBJ1-1, with 7 nucleotides matching TRBD1. Germline lookup yields CDR1 MNHNS and CDR2 SASEGT. Germline trimming cut 6 bases from V and 0 bases from J; bases unmatched to any gene: 10. The CDR3 runs 16 residues. CDR3 in DNA: TGTGCCAGCAGATATCCCTCGACAGGGATGAACACTGAAGCTTTCTTT. Residues: CASRYPSTGMNTEAFF.

The CDR3, as DNA: TGTGCCAGCAGGGGGAACAGGGAGGGCTATGGCTACACCTTC. This encodes CASRGNREGYGYTF. V is TRBV28 and J is TRBJ1-2; D is possibly TRBD1 (6 bases). The CDR3 consists of 14 residues. V shed 6 bases and J shed 4 bases, with 15 bases lying between them. Germline V CDR1 and CDR2: MDHEN, SYDVKM.

This chain links TRBV7-3 with TRBJ2-2; TRBD2 matches 7 bases. In germline, CDR1 is SGHTA, CDR2 FQGTGA. The V segment lost 3 bases and the J segment 5 bases; nucleotides outside the gene matches: 6. The CDR3 has 15 amino acids. CDR3 nucleotides: TGTGCCAGCAGCTTGGTGGGAGGGTCAACCGGGGAGCTGTTTTTT. Protein product: CASSLVGGSTGELFF. Supplemented by reference TRBV7-3 and TRBJ2-2, the full variable domain reads GAGVSQTPSNKVTEKGKYVELRCDPISGHTALYWYRQSLGQGPEFLIYFQGTGAADDSGLPNDRFFAVRPEGSVSTLKIQRTERGDSAVYLCASSLVGGSTGELFFGEGSRLTVL.

This clonotype came up a few times. J is TRBJ1-1 and V is TRBV12-3 or TRBV12-4; TRBD1 matches at 7 bases. The trim removed 3 bases at V and 4 bases at J, leaving 8 bases unmatched. The length of the CDR3 is 15 residues. CDR3 sequence reads: CASSFSAAGGTEAFF. CDR3 DNA: TGTGCCAGCAGTTTCTCCGCCGCAGGGGGCACTGAAGCTTTCTTT.

The chain links TRBV10-3 to TRBJ2-2, with D possibly being TRBD1 (7 bases). The CDR3 extends over 17 amino acids. The ends were cut back, 8 bases at V and 0 bases at J, with 19 bases in the middle. Per the germline V gene, CDR1 is ENHRY and CDR2 is SYGVKD. The CDR3 region has the DNA TGTGCCATCGGAGGGGGGCCCAGGGGGACGAACACCGGGGAGCTGTTTTTT. As protein: CAIGGGPRGTNTGELFF.

The sample holds a few counts of this clonotype. The V gene is TRBV29-1, the J gene TRBJ2-5; possible D gene TRBD1, 6 bases. Trimming pared 5 bases from V and 0 bases from J, leaving 16 bases between. The germline V gene has CDR1 SQVTM and CDR2 ANQGSEA. The CDR3 has 15 amino acids. The chain's CDR3 is CSVTLGAAYQETQYF. CDR3 DNA sequence: TGCAGCGTTACCCTGGGGGCAGCGTACCAAGAGACCCAGTACTTC.

Ten or more counts support this clonotype. V and J are TRBV5-1 and TRBJ2-7; the D gene is possibly TRBD2 (6 bases). The CDR3 runs 15 residues. Germline V gene sequence: CDR1 SGHRS, CDR2 YFSETQ. V dropped 4 bases and J dropped 6 bases, with 20 bases sitting between them. CDR3 region: CASSRSGPGSGEQYF. CDR3 nucleotides: TGCGCCAGCAGCCGATCCGGGCCCGGGAGCGGCGAGCAGTACTTC.

This clonotype has ten or more counts. This rearrangement joins TRBV11-2 to TRBJ1-4; D unclear. CDR1 is SGHAT and CDR2 is FQNNGV in the germline V gene. This CDR3 is built from 17 residues. Trimming shortened V by 0 bases and J by 0 bases, and 11 bases separated the two germline ends. Here the CDR3 DNA reads TGTGCCAGCAGCTTAGATAGGGCGGCTGCAACTAATGAAAAACTGTTTTTT. Translating gives CASSLDRAAATNEKLFF.

This clonotype came up a few times. The chain combines TRBV11-2 with TRBJ2-3, with D maybe TRBD1 (6 bases). CDR1 SGHAT and CDR2 FQNNGV come from the germline V gene. CDR3 length equals 16 residues. The germline V and J ends were trimmed by 4 bases and 4 bases, with 18 bases remaining between them. CDR3 nucleotide sequence: TGTGCCAGCAGCTCCCTGGGGGCTCAACCACCAGATACGCAGTATTTT. Its protein product is CASSSLGAQPPDTQYF. The full variable domain, in which reference TRBV11-2 and TRBJ2-3 provide the parts outside the CDR3, is EAGVAQSPRYKIIEKRQSVAFWCNPISGHATLYWYQQILGQGPKLLIQFQNNGVVDDSQLPKDRFSAERLKGVDSTLKIQPAKLEDSAVYLCASSSLGAQPPDTQYFGPGTRLTVL.

This clonotype was observed a handful of times. CDR3 nucleotide sequence: TGTGCCAGCAGTAAAAACAGGGGAGAGGGGTATGGCTACACCTTC. Translation: CASSKNRGEGYGYTF. The chain links TRBV25-1 to TRBJ1-2; 7 positions match TRBD1. The CDR3 contains 15 residues. V dropped 5 bases and J dropped 5; count of bases not matched to a gene: 11. In germline, CDR1 is MGHDK, CDR2 SYGVNS.

Many counts were recorded for this clonotype. The chain carries TRBV3-1 and TRBJ1-6; D is unresolved. Germline V gene sequence: CDR1 LGHDT, CDR2 YNNKEL (reference sequence). V lost 4 bases to trimming and J lost 6 bases, with 13 bases between them. CDR3 length equals 15 residues. The CDR3 DNA sequence: TGTGCCAGCAGCCCCAATAACCCGGTTAATTCACCCCTCCACTTT. It encodes CASSPNNPVNSPLHF.

This rearrangement joins TRBV4-1 to TRBJ2-1, with a weak D call TRBD1 (6 bases). This CDR3 spans 15 amino acids. The germline V and J ends were trimmed by 5 bases and 4 bases, with 15 bases remaining between them. Germline CDR1 MGHRA, CDR2 YSYEKL. CDR3 sequence (DNA): TGCGCCAGCAGCGTCCAAATAGGGACATACAATGAGCAGTTCTTC. Protein sequence: CASSVQIGTYNEQFF.

This clonotype occurred many times. The chain combines TRBV20-1 with TRBJ2-7; tentatively, D is TRBD2 (6 bases). The CDR3 spans 14 residues. Germline assignment: CDR1 DFQATT and CDR2 SNEGSKA (reference sequence). Trimming stripped 5 bases from V and 2 bases from J, with 16 bases between. The CDR3 DNA reads TGCAGTGCTCCCTCCCCCGGAGGGGCCTACGAGCAGTACTTC. It codes for CSAPSPGGAYEQYF.

At least ten counts were recorded for this clonotype. The CDR3 nucleotides are TGCGCCAGCAGTGAGCCTTACGACAGCCAAGAGACCCAGTACTTC. The encoded protein is CASSEPYDSQETQYF. This sequence joins TRBV10-2 and TRBJ2-5; TRBD1 might be the D (5 bases). The V end lost 2 bases, the J end lost 1 base, and 11 bases lay between the germline ends. The CDR3 sequence is 15 residues long. Germline loops: CDR1 WSHSY, CDR2 SAAADI.

This clonotype was seen at least ten times. This sequence joins TRBV7-3 and TRBJ2-1; possible D gene TRBD2, 5 bases. From germline, CDR1 is SGHTA and CDR2 FQGTGA. V lost 5 bases and J lost 3, with 14 bases in between. The length of the CDR3 is 15 residues. CDR3 residues: CASSPGGGDYNEQFF. In nucleotides, the CDR3 is TGTGCCAGCAGCCCGGGCGGAGGTGACTACAATGAGCAGTTCTTC.

J is TRBJ2-2 and V is TRBV6-1; D not certain. CDR1 is MNHNS and CDR2 is SASEGT in the germline V gene. CDR3 length equals 15 residues. Trimming cost V 7 bases and J 4 bases, with 16 bases left between them. The CDR3 sequence is CASTAYGPGTGELFF. The CDR3 DNA reads as TGTGCCAGCACCGCCTACGGCCCGGGCACCGGGGAGCTGTTTTTT.

The chain has TRBV7-6 and TRBJ1-2; D is ambiguous. The germline CDR1 and CDR2 sequences are SGHVS and FNYEAQ. The CDR3 sequence is 16 residues long. V lost 1 base and J 4 bases, leaving 16 bases between the germline ends. This chain's CDR3 is CASSLEMRVPGYGYTF. In DNA, the CDR3 is TGTGCCAGCAGCTTAGAAATGAGGGTCCCCGGCTATGGCTACACCTTC.

This clonotype came up a few times. This chain links TRBV4-1 with TRBJ1-5; 9 bases agree with TRBD1. This CDR3 has 18 amino acids. V dropped 1 base and J dropped 2; count of bases not matched to a gene: 9. Germline V gene data show CDR1 as MGHRA and CDR2 as YSYEKL. CDR3 bases: TGCGCCAGCAGCCAAGCCCTAACAGGGGGCGAGGGCAATCAGCCCCAGCATTTT. Translating gives CASSQALTGGEGNQPQHF.

There are a few counts of this clonotype. The chain has TRBV19 and TRBJ2-7, with 8 bases lining up with TRBD2. Germline CDR1 is LNHDA and CDR2 is SQIVND (reference sequence). The CDR3 contains 16 residues. J was trimmed by 1 base and V by 5 bases; bases with no gene match: 10. The CDR3 reads CASSAFGSGGSYEQYF. The CDR3 nucleotides are TGTGCCAGTAGTGCCTTTGGGAGCGGGGGTTCCTACGAGCAGTACTTC.

This clonotype was seen more than once but under ten times. J is TRBJ1-6 and V is TRBV18, with D possibly matching TRBD1 (5 bases). V was pared by 2 bases and J by 6 bases, with 8 bases between. The CDR3 runs to 14 residues. CDR1 and CDR2 (germline): KGHSH, LQKENI. CDR3 bases: TGTGCCAGCTCACCAGTCCAGGGTAATTCACCCCTCCACTTT. Translation: CASSPVQGNSPLHF.

This clonotype was seen a few times. The chain combines TRBV20-1 with TRBJ2-2, with D perhaps given as TRBD1 or TRBD2 (5 bases each). Germline V gene sequence: CDR1 DFQATT, CDR2 SNEGSKA (reference sequence). Trimming removed 3 bases at V and 1 base at J, with 12 bases between. This CDR3 region has 15 residues. For the CDR3, the DNA is TGCAGTGCTAGTGGGGGTGACTTGAACACCGGGGAGCTGTTTTTT. As protein: CSASGGDLNTGELFF.

This clonotype was observed many times. J is TRBJ2-7 and V is TRBV20-1; a weak D match, TRBD1 (6 bases). The germline CDR1 and CDR2 sequences are DFQATT and SNEGSKA (reference sequence). CDR3 size: 14 residues. Trimming left V 3 bases short and J 1 base short, with 13 bases between. For the CDR3, the DNA is TGCAGTGCTAGTGGGCAGGGGAATTCCTACGAGCAGTACTTC. This codes for CSASGQGNSYEQYF.

This clonotype was counted many times. This chain uses TRBV11-3 with TRBJ2-1, with D perhaps matching TRBD1 or TRBD2 (5 bases each). Trimming left V 5 bases short and J 8 bases short, with 16 bases between. This CDR3 contains 14 residues. Germline-derived CDR1 and CDR2 are SGHNT and YENEEA. This chain's CDR3 is CASSPGDVFDEQFF. The CDR3 DNA is TGTGCCAGCAGCCCCGGGGACGTCTTCGATGAGCAGTTCTTC.

This clonotype occurred a few times. The rearrangement uses TRBV5-1 and TRBJ2-3, with TRBD1 matching over 7 bases. Germline trimming cut 5 bases from V and 2 bases from J; bases unmatched to any gene: 11. Per the germline V gene, CDR1 is SGHRS and CDR2 is YFSETQ. CDR3 length equals 16 residues. The CDR3 loop reads CASSYAGTALTDTQYF. In DNA, the CDR3 is TGCGCCAGCAGTTATGCCGGGACAGCACTCACAGATACGCAGTATTTT.

This clonotype was seen a few times. This chain links TRBV12-3 or TRBV12-4 with TRBJ1-2; tentative D call: TRBD1 (5 bases). CDR3 length equals 16 residues. With 8 bases removed from V and 4 bases from J, the gap between germline ends came to 23 bases. CDR3 nucleotides: TGTGCCAGCGCCGGTGGGGCCACCAACCCCTTCTATGGCTACACCTTC. This codes for CASAGGATNPFYGYTF.

Ten or more counts support this clonotype. The chain carries TRBV18 and TRBJ1-1, with 10 bases identical to TRBD1. CDR3 length equals 16 residues. CDR1 and CDR2 from the germline V gene are KGHSH and LQKENI. V trimming: 5 bases; J trimming: 1 base; junction bases outside the gene matches: 7. The DNA for the CDR3 is TGTGCCAGCTCATCCGGGACAGGGGAGTGGAACACTGAAGCTTTCTTT. This sequence encodes CASSSGTGEWNTEAFF.

The sample holds a few counts of this clonotype. This rearrangement joins TRBV5-1 to TRBJ2-3; 7 nucleotides agree with TRBD2. The CDR3 covers 16 residues. The germline V gene encodes CDR1 SGHRS and CDR2 YFSETQ. The junction had 7 bases not matched to a gene; V was cut back by 3 bases and J by 0 bases. The CDR3 reads CASSYLAVSSTDTQYF. The CDR3 region has the DNA TGCGCCAGCAGCTACCTAGCGGTTTCTAGCACAGATACGCAGTATTTT.